Each of the 18 T cell receptor beta chains below was sequenced from the same sample in a study of shared clonotypes between healthy human individuals. Generated by immunoSEQ multiplex PCR, the TCRdb table keeps only in-frame clones and is missing some. The table includes approximately 2,300,000 clones, 80% to 95% detected once. Sequencing was performed on naive CD4+ T cells from PBMCs. Subset denoted: CD45RA+ positively selected. These receptors were taken from a man between 18 and 29 years old in good health. Some clones in this sample may be carry-over from other donors' samples.

The rearrangement uses TRBV15 and TRBJ2-1; 10 nucleotides align to TRBD1. The germline V gene encodes CDR1 LNHNV and CDR2 YYDKDF (reference sequence). J lost 6 bases, V lost 10 bases, and 3 bases had no gene match. CDR3 length equals 12 residues. The CDR3 here is CASRDRGNEQFF. CDR3 nucleotides: TGTGCCAGCCGGGACAGGGGCAATGAGCAGTTCTTC.

With respect to this clone: The sample contains more than one DNA sequence encoding this CDR3. The chain carries TRBV18 and TRBJ2-3; D uncertain. CDR3 length: 13 residues. The V end lost 2 bases, the J end lost 3 bases, and 6 bases lay between the germline ends. Germline lookup yields CDR1 KGHSH and CDR2 LQKENI. CDR3 nucleotides: TGTGCCAGCTCACCAGGGGTAACAGATACGCAGTATTTT. Protein: CASSPGVTDTQYF.

V usage is TRBV7-2 and J usage is TRBJ2-1; 16 bases align to TRBD2. J was trimmed by 5 bases and V by 4 bases; bases with no gene match: 5. There are 17 residues in the CDR3. The germline V gene has CDR1 SGHTA and CDR2 FQGNSA. In DNA form, the CDR3 reads TGTGCCAGCAGCTCTGGGACTAGCGGGAGGGCCCACAATGAGCAGTTCTTC. Translated, it gives CASSSGTSGRAHNEQFF.

The V and J genes are TRBV28 and TRBJ2-7, with 9 bases matching TRBD1. This CDR3 comprises 15 residues. Losses at the gene ends were 2 bases for V and 4 bases for J; bases not matched to a gene: 6. The germline gives CDR1 MDHEN, CDR2 SYDVKM. CDR3 in amino acids: CASSLATGGGYEQYF. In nucleotides, the CDR3 is TGTGCCAGCAGTTTAGCGACAGGGGGAGGTTACGAGCAGTACTTC.

The rearrangement joins TRBV7-9 to TRBJ2-2; possibly TRBD1 for D (6 bases). This CDR3 is built from 17 residues. Germline-derived CDR1 and CDR2 are SEHNR and FQNEAQ (reference sequence). V lost 0 bases and J 1 base, leaving 12 bases between the germline ends. CDR3 protein: CASSLALTGLNTGELFF. The CDR3 nucleotides read TGTGCCAGCAGCTTAGCCCTCACAGGGTTGAACACCGGGGAGCTGTTTTTT.

This chain uses TRBV5-5 with TRBJ1-1; D is undetermined. The length of the CDR3 is 16 residues. Germline V CDR1 and CDR2: SGHKS, YYEKEE (reference sequence). The V end lost 3 bases, the J end lost 6 bases, and 21 bases lay between the germline ends. The CDR3 here is CASSSPPPSVLAEAFF. The DNA for the CDR3 is TGTGCCAGCAGCTCCCCCCCGCCCAGCGTTTTGGCTGAAGCTTTCTTT.

This CDR3 is CASSFSLLGYEQYF. CDR3 nucleotide sequence: TGTGCCAGCAGTTTCAGCTTGCTGGGATACGAGCAGTACTTC. The rearrangement links TRBV6-6 to TRBJ2-7; no definite D call. Germline V gene sequence: CDR1 MNHNY, CDR2 SVGAGI (reference sequence). The germline V and J ends were trimmed by 4 bases and 4 bases, with 14 bases remaining between them. The CDR3 extends over 14 amino acids.

The V call is TRBV29-1, the J call TRBJ2-1; 15 bases align to TRBD2. This CDR3 has 16 residues. With 1 base clipped from V and 8 bases from J, the junction kept 6 bases outside the gene matches. The germline gives CDR1 SQVTM, CDR2 ANQGSEA. CDR3 amino acids: CSVEGTGTSGRYEQFF. The CDR3 bases are TGCAGCGTTGAAGGTACCGGGACTAGCGGGAGGTATGAGCAGTTCTTC.

The chain couples TRBV30 to TRBJ2-7; D is ambiguous. The CDR3 consists of 17 residues. With 2 bases removed from V and 2 bases from J, the gap between germline ends came to 22 bases. Germline assignment: CDR1 GTSNPN and CDR2 SVGIG (reference sequence). This CDR3 reads CAWSPTRLTRAPYEQYF. In DNA, the CDR3 is TGTGCCTGGAGTCCGACCCGCCTAACTCGGGCTCCCTACGAGCAGTACTTC.

The chain is built from TRBV27 and TRBJ2-7; unclear D gene. V was trimmed by 5 bases and J by 2 bases, leaving 10 bases between them. Germline values: CDR1 MNHEY, CDR2 SMNVEV (reference sequence). The length of the CDR3 is 13 residues. CDR3 in DNA: TGTGCCAGCAGTGCTAGTTATCCCTACGAGCAGTACTTC. Protein: CASSASYPYEQYF.

This clone was seen a single time. V and J are TRBV4-2 and TRBJ2-7, with D tentatively TRBD2 (6 bases). The germline V gene has CDR1 LGHNA and CDR2 YNFKEQ. V lost 8 bases to trimming and J lost 0 bases, with 14 bases between them. The CDR3 is made up of 14 amino acids. The chain's CDR3 is CASAPRRDSYEQYF. CDR3 in DNA: TGTGCCAGCGCCCCTAGGCGGGACTCCTACGAGCAGTACTTC.

The V gene is TRBV28, the J gene TRBJ2-3; weak D call: TRBD2 (7 bases). Germline CDR1 is MDHEN and CDR2 is SYDVKM. The CDR3 sequence is 16 residues long. Trimming removed 6 bases from V and 0 bases from J, with 16 bases in between. Written as DNA, the CDR3 is TGTGCCAGCAGACCAAGGGGGGGGTCTAGCACAGATACGCAGTATTTT. Protein sequence: CASRPRGGSSTDTQYF.

The rearrangement joins TRBV7-3 to TRBJ1-2; 11 bases align to TRBD1. The germline gives CDR1 SGHTA, CDR2 FQGTGA. This CDR3 comprises 12 residues. With 5 bases clipped from V and 14 bases from J, the junction kept 7 bases outside the gene matches. The CDR3 DNA is TGTGCCAGCAGCCCAGGACAGGGGGCTCATACCTTC. Translation gives CASSPGQGAHTF. The full variable domain, in which reference TRBV7-3 and TRBJ1-2 provide the parts outside the CDR3, is GAGVSQTPSNKVTEKGKYVELRCDPISGHTALYWYRQSLGQGPEFLIYFQGTGAADDSGLPNDRFFAVRPEGSVSTLKIQRTERGDSAVYLCASSPGQGAHTFGSGTRLTVV.

This clone was seen just once. The CDR3 DNA sequence: TGTGCCAGCAGTCACGGGACAGGGGCTGAAGCTTTCTTT. It specifies CASSHGTGAEAFF. The gene calls are TRBV6-1 and TRBJ1-1; 10 bases agree with TRBD1. The CDR3 sequence is 13 residues long. Germline V CDR1 and CDR2: MNHNS, SASEGT. V was pared by 5 bases and J by 6 bases, with 3 bases of the junction left unmatched.

The genes are TRBV18 and TRBJ1-1; 9 positions match TRBD1. Germline values: CDR1 KGHSH, CDR2 LQKENI. The CDR3 has 18 amino acids. The trim removed 3 bases at V and 4 bases at J, leaving 15 bases unmatched. The CDR3 region has the DNA TGTGCCAGCTCACCGTATACTACCGCGGGGACAGGGTCCACTGAAGCTTTCTTT. This sequence encodes CASSPYTTAGTGSTEAFF.

In its sample, this clone was seen once. The chain employs TRBV5-4 and TRBJ1-2; D may be TRBD1 (5 bases). The V gene's germline CDR1 is SGHNT and CDR2 YYREEE (reference sequence). The CDR3 extends over 14 amino acids. Trimming took 2 bases from V and 4 from J, leaving 12 bases between them. The CDR3 is CASSFGDRSYGYTF. The CDR3, as DNA: TGTGCCAGCAGCTTTGGCGACAGATCCTATGGCTACACCTTC.

The chain employs TRBV5-5 and TRBJ2-1, with 10 bases aligning to TRBD2. CDR1 is SGHKS, CDR2 YYEKEE, per germline (reference sequence). This CDR3 contains 14 residues. V lost 2 bases and J lost 4; bases outside the gene matches: 0. CDR3 DNA: TGTGCCAGCAGCTTACTAGCGGGGTACAATGAGCAGTTCTTC. Translating it yields CASSLLAGYNEQFF.

V is TRBV5-1 and J is TRBJ2-5; D uncertain. V lost 0 bases to trimming and J lost 0 bases, with 12 bases between them. CDR3 length: 16 amino acids. CDR1 is SGHRS, CDR2 YFSETQ, per germline. The CDR3 DNA follows: TGCGCCAGCAGCTTGGCCCCACTTGGGTACCAAGAGACCCAGTACTTC. It is translated as CASSLAPLGYQETQYF. The full variable domain, with the rest looked up from reference TRBV5-1 and TRBJ2-5, is KAGVTQTPRYLIKTRGQQVTLSCSPISGHRSVSWYQQTPGQGLQFLFEYFSETQRNKGNFPGRFSGRQFSNSRSEMNVSTLELGDSALYLCASSLAPLGYQETQYFGPGTRLLVL.